The sequence of this TCR beta chain was determined in a study of metastatic and nonmetastatic thyroid tumors (dated by TCRdb to 2020 to 2021). Background for the entire study: For patients with malignant and with benign thyroid disease, the researchers compared repertoires between peripheral blood samples and tumor or nodule tissue samples.

Study-wide conclusions, independent of this receptor: In both blood and tumor samples, malignant tumors were reported to have significantly higher TCR beta diversity than benign nodules.

Libraries were constructed by PCR. The sample was run on an Illumina HiSeq 4000. High-throughput sequencing was used to profile the CDR3 region of the TCR beta-chain in every patient. The study's processing was this. The researchers built a classifier to tell apart papillary thyroid cancer patients with distant metastasis, based on CDR3 differences among clinicopathological groups. The Shannon index was used to measure repertoire diversity, and the Morisita-Horn index was used to measure how similar tumor and blood repertoires were. TCRdb reprocessing: public reads trimmed at Q25 with fastp, clones called with MiXCR, in-frame beta chains kept. TCRdb assigned the V and J calls; the authors' analysis was not used. The sample table holds fewer than 4,500 clones, of which about 31% were seen once. The ten largest account for roughly 19% of the sample. V gives up 3 bases and J gives up 5 bases, and the segment between their germline ends measures 13 bases. CDR3 length: 13 amino acids, cysteine to phenylalanine. Kept here is only the CDR3 DNA, which spans 39 bases and is read in frame from base 1. The germline V gene (reference sequence) specifies GTSNPN as CDR1 and SVGIG as CDR2.

This clone is classified as large (0.1 to 1%). Its antigen is not yet known. It has no much larger one-base neighbor in the sample; base qualities were not kept. No patient had received any treatment before thyroid surgery. The study retrospectively analysed patient clinical samples collected from 2012 to 2018 using T-cell receptor beta sequencing. This TCR derives from a female donor with papillary thyroid cancer or a benign thyroid nodule (not recorded which). Some clones in this sample may be carry-over from other donors' samples. Sequencing was carried out using adjacent normal tissue. This receptor chain uses TRBV30 and TRBJ1-1; the D segment cannot be called with confidence. The DNA is as follows: TGTGCCTGGAGGGGGAAGGGATGGACTGAAGCTTTCTTT. Its amino acids are CAWRGKGWTEAFF.